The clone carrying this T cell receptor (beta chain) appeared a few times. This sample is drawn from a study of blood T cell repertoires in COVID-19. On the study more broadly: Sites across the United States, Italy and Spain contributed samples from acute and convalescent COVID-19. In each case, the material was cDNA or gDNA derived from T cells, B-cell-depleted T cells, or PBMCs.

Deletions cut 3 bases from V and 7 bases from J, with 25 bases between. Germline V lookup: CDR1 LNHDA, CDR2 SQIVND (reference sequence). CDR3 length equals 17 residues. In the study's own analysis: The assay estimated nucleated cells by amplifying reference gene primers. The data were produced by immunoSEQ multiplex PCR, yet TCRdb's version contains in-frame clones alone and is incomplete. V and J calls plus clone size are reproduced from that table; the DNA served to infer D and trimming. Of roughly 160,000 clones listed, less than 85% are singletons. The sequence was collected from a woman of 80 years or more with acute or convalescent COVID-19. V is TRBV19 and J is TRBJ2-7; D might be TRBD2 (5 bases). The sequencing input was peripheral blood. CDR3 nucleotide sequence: TGTGCCAGTAGTATCTCCGACAAGCCAGCGGAGAGTCAAGAGCAGTACTTC. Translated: CASSISDKPAESQEQYF.